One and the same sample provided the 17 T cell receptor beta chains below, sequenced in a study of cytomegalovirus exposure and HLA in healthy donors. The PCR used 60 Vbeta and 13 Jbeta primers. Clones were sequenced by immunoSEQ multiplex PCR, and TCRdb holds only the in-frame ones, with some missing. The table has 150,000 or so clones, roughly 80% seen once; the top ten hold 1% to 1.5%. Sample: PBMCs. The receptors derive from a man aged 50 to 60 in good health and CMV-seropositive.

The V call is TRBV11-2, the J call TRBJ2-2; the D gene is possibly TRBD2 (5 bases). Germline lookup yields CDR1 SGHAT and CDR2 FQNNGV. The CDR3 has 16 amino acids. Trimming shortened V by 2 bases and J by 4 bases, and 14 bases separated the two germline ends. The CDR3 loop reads CASSLMGSGFTGELFF. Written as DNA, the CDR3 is TGTGCCAGCAGCTTAATGGGATCGGGGTTCACCGGGGAGCTGTTTTTT.

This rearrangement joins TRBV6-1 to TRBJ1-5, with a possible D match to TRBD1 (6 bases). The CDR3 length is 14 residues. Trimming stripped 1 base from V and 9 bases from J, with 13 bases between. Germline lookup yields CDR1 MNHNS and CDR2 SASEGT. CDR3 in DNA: TGTGCCAGCAGTGAAGAGGGGGGGGGAACGCCCCAGCATTTT. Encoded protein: CASSEEGGGTPQHF.

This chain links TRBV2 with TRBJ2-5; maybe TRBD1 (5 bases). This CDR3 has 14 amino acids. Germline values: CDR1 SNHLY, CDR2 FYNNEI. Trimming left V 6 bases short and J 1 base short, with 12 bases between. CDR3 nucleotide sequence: TGTGCCAGCAGGCCCAGGGTTCTCCAAGAGACCCAGTACTTC. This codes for CASRPRVLQETQYF.

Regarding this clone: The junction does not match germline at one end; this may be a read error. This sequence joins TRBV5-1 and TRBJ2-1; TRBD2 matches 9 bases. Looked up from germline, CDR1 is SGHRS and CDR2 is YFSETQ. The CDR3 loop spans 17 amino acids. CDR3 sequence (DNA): TGCGCCAGCAGCTTCGGAGCGGGAGGCGCCTCCAACAATGAGCAGTTCTTC. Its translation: CASSFGAGGASNNEQFF.

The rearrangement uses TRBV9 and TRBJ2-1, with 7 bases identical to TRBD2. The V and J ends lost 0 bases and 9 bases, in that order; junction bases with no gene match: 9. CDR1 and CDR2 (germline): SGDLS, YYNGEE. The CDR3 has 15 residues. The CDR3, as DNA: TGTGCCAGCAGCGTAGAATCCCGCGGGAGTGGTGAGCAGTTCTTC. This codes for CASSVESRGSGEQFF.

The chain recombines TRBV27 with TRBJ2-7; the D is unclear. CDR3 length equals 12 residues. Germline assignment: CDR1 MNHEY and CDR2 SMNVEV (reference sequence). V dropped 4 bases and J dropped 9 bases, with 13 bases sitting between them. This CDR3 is CASSSISGRQYF. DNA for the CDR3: TGTGCCAGCAGTTCTATATCGGGTAGGCAGTACTTC.

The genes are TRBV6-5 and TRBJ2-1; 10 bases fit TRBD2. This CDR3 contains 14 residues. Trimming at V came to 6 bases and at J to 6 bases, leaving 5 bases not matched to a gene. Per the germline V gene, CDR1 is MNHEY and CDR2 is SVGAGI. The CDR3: CASSIGLAVNEQFF. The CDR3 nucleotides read TGTGCCAGCAGCATCGGACTAGCGGTCAATGAGCAGTTCTTC.

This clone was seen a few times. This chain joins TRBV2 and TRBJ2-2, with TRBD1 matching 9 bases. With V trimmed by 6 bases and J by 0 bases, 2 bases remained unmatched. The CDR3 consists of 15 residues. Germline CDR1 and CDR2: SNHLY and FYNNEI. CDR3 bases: TGTGCCAGCAGGGGACAGGGTCCGAACACCGGGGAGCTGTTTTTT. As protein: CASRGQGPNTGELFF.

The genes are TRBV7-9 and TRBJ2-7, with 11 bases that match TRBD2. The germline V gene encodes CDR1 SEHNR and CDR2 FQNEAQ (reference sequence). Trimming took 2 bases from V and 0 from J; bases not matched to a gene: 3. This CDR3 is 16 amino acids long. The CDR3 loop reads CASSLPGLAASYEQYF. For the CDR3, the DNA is TGTGCCAGCAGCTTACCGGGACTAGCGGCCTCCTACGAGCAGTACTTC.

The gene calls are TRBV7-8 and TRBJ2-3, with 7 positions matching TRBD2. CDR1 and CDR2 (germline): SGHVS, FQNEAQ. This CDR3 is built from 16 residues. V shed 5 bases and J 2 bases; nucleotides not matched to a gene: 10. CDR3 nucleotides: TGTGCCAGCAGCGAAAGGCCTAGCGGTAACACAGATACGCAGTATTTT. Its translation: CASSERPSGNTDTQYF.

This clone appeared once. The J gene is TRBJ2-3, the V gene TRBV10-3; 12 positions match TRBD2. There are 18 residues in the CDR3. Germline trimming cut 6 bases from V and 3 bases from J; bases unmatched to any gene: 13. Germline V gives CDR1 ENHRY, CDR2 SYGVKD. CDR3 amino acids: CAISTSSGGASVTDTQYF. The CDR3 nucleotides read TGTGCCATCAGCACCTCTAGCGGGGGGGCGAGTGTGACAGATACGCAGTATTTT.

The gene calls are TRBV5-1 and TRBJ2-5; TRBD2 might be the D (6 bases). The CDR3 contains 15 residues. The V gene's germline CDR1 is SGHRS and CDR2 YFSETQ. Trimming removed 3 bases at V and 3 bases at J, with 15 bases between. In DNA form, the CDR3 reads TGCGCCAGCAGCTCTGCCGGGACGGGGGAAGAGACCCAGTACTTC. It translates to CASSSAGTGEETQYF.

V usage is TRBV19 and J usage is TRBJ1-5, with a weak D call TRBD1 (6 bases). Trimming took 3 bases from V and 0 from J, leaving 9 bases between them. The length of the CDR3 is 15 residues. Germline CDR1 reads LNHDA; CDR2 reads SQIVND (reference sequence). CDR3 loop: CASSIGTLSNQPQHF. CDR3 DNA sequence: TGTGCCAGTAGTATCGGGACACTTAGCAATCAGCCCCAGCATTTT.

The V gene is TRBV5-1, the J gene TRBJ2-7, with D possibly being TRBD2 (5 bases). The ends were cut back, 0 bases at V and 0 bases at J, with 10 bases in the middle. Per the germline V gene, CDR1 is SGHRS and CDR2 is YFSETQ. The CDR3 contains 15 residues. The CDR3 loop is CASSLDPGSSYEQYF. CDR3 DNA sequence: TGCGCCAGCAGCTTGGATCCGGGGAGCTCCTACGAGCAGTACTTC.

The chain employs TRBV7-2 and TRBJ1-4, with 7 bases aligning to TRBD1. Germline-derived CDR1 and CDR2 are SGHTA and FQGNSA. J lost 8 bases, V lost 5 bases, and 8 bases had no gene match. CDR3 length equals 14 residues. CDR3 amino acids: CASSPRGLGEKLFF. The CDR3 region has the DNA TGTGCCAGCAGCCCTAGGGGGCTAGGGGAAAAACTGTTTTTT.

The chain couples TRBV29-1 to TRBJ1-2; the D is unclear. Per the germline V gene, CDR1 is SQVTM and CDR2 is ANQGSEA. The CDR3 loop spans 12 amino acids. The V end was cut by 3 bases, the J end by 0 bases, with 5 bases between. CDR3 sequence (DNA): TGCAGCGTTGACAGTTCTAACTATGGCTACACCTTC. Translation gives CSVDSSNYGYTF. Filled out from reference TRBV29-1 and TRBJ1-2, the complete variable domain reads SAVISQKPSRDICQRGTSLTIQCQVDSQVTMMFWYRQQPGQSLTLIATANQGSEATYESGFVIDKFPISRPNLTFSTLTVSNMSPEDSSIYLCSVDSSNYGYTFGSGTRLTVV.

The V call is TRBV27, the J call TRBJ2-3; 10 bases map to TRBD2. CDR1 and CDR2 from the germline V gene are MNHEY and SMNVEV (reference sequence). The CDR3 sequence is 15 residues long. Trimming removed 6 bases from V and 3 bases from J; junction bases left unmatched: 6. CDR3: CASSPGLAFTDTQYF. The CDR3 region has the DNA TGTGCCAGCAGCCCGGGACTAGCGTTTACAGATACGCAGTATTTT.